The 10 T cell receptor beta chains given below trace back to one sample, sequenced in a study of blood T cell repertoires in COVID-19. Assay: immunoSEQ multiplex PCR; the TCRdb copy retains only in-frame clones and omits some. The sample carries approximately 250,000 clones, around four fifths recorded once. The sequenced sample was PBMCs or T cells enriched from blood (not recorded which). The receptors stem from a middle-aged man who had recovered from COVID-19.

The rearrangement joins TRBV30 to TRBJ1-6; D remains unclear. The CDR3 runs 17 residues. The V and J ends lost 2 bases and 0 bases respectively, with 14 bases between them. Germline V gene data show CDR1 as GTSNPN and CDR2 as SVGIG (reference sequence). The CDR3 loop reads CAWSPHVPSSYNSPLHF. In nucleotides, the CDR3 is TGTGCCTGGAGTCCCCATGTACCGAGCTCCTATAATTCACCCCTCCACTTT.

This chain uses TRBV12-5 with TRBJ2-2; tentative D call: TRBD2 (6 bases). In germline, CDR1 is LGHNT, CDR2 FRNRAP. Trimming stripped 6 bases from V and 1 base from J, with 6 bases between. The CDR3 contains 13 residues. The CDR3 region is CASGEGNTGELFF. The CDR3 DNA sequence: TGTGCTAGTGGGGAGGGGAACACCGGGGAGCTGTTTTTT.

The CDR3 loop is CASSYGQNYGYTF. In DNA, the CDR3 is TGTGCCAGCAGTTATGGACAGAACTATGGCTACACCTTC. The chain links TRBV28 to TRBJ1-2; the D gene is possibly TRBD1 (6 bases). The germline V and J ends were trimmed by 4 bases and 2 bases, with 8 bases remaining between them. The CDR3 is 13 amino acids. Germline V gene lookup returns CDR1 MDHEN and CDR2 SYDVKM.

This clone occurred a few times. The V and J genes are TRBV7-8 and TRBJ2-6, with D possibly matching TRBD2 (6 bases). The V gene lost 3 bases and the J gene lost 3 bases, with 21 bases spanning the gap. This CDR3 has 19 amino acids. Germline CDR1 is SGHVS and CDR2 is FQNEAQ. The CDR3 reads CASSFFTLKGRFGANVLTF. CDR3 coding DNA: TGTGCCAGCAGCTTCTTCACTTTGAAGGGGAGGTTTGGGGCCAACGTCCTGACTTTC. The entire variable domain, with the rest obtained from reference TRBV7-8 and TRBJ2-6, is as follows: GAGVSQSPRYKVAKRGQDVALRCDPISGHVSLFWYQQALGQGPEFLTYFQNEAQLDKSGLPSDRFFAERPEGSVSTLKIQRTQQEDSAVYLCASSFFTLKGRFGANVLTFGAGSRLTVL.

The gene calls are TRBV4-1 and TRBJ2-7; D unclear. V was pared by 2 bases and J by 5 bases, with 7 bases between. CDR1 is MGHRA and CDR2 is YSYEKL in the germline V gene. The CDR3 is 12 residues long. CDR3 sequence (DNA): TGCGCCAGCAGCCAACTCCTTGACGAGCAGTACTTC. Its protein is CASSQLLDEQYF.

As regards this clone: Because it lacks the conserved phenylalanine or tryptophan at the end, this CDR3 is likely a read error. It is unclear where the CDR3 begins or ends on the DNA, so no DNA is shown, and the CDR3 is as TCRdb lists it. The chain employs TRBV3-1 (or the pseudogene TRBV3-2) and TRBJ1-2; the table's D call of TRBD1 was not tested on the DNA. CDR1 and CDR2 (germline): LGHDT, YNNKEL (reference sequence). The CDR3 comprises 8 residues, both ends counted. CDR3 sequence: CASSQVPP.

This chain links TRBV5-6 with TRBJ2-7, with D possibly matching TRBD1 (5 bases). Trimming removed 5 bases from V and 2 bases from J, with 17 bases in between. The germline V gene has CDR1 SGHDT and CDR2 YYEEEE. CDR3 length equals 15 residues. This chain's CDR3 is CASRIGVTIPYEQYF. CDR3 bases: TGTGCCAGCAGGATAGGGGTAACAATCCCCTACGAGCAGTACTTC.

This rearrangement joins TRBV3-1 (or the pseudogene TRBV3-2) to TRBJ1-1; no reliable D call. Germline loops: CDR1 LGHDT, CDR2 YNNKEL (reference sequence). CDR3 length equals 15 residues. With 1 base removed from V and 10 bases from J, the gap between germline ends came to 19 bases. The CDR3 sequence is CASSQVWSVDEGAFF. As DNA, the CDR3 is TGTGCCAGCAGCCAAGTATGGTCGGTGGACGAGGGAGCTTTCTTT.

This clone was recorded only once. This rearrangement joins TRBV11-2 to TRBJ2-7; D possibly corresponds to TRBD1 (5 bases). The V end was cut by 1 base, the J end by 2 bases, with 9 bases between. CDR3 length equals 14 residues. Per germline, CDR1 SGHAT and CDR2 FQNNGV. CDR3 DNA sequence: TGTGCCAGCAGCTTAGTCCGACAGCCCTACGAGCAGTACTTC. Protein: CASSLVRQPYEQYF.

The rearrangement joins TRBV4-2 to TRBJ1-4; D is ambiguous. This CDR3 region has 16 residues. Trimming removed 1 base from V and 3 bases from J, with 12 bases in between. Germline CDR1 LGHNA, CDR2 YNFKEQ. CDR3 region: CASSQAAGVPNEKLFF. The CDR3 DNA sequence: TGTGCCAGCAGCCAAGCCGCCGGGGTACCTAATGAAAAACTGTTTTTT.